The sequence of this T cell receptor (beta chain) was determined in a study of cytomegalovirus exposure and HLA in healthy donors. The PCR made use of 60 Vbeta and 13 Jbeta primers. Method: immunoSEQ multiplex PCR; TCRdb's copy keeps in-frame clones and lacks some. The sample has roughly 100,000 clones, around three quarters seen once. There were likely unrecorded immune exposures, though donors were nominally healthy when sampled. Trimming took 2 bases from V and 2 from J; bases not matched to a gene: 3. Germline CDR1 reads SGHTA; CDR2 reads FQGNSA. This CDR3 comprises 15 residues. This clonotype was sampled from a female donor in good health and CMV-seropositive. The material sequenced was PBMCs. This sequence joins TRBV7-2 and TRBJ2-7, with 10 bases aligning to TRBD2. The CDR3: CASSLRLAGPYEQYF. The DNA of the CDR3 is TGTGCCAGCAGCTTAAGACTAGCGGGCCCCTACGAGCAGTACTTC. Drawing the rest from reference TRBV7-2 and TRBJ2-7, the complete variable domain is GAGVSQSPSNKVTEKGKDVELRCDPISGHTALYWYRQSLGQGLEFLIYFQGNSAPDKSGLPSDRFSAERTGGSVSTLTIQRTQQEDSAVYLCASSLRLAGPYEQYFGPGTRLTVT.